The 19 T cell receptor beta chains presented below share a single source sample, sequenced in a study of PD-L1 blockade in urothelial cancer. As for time point: pretreatment peripheral blood. Clones were sequenced by immunoSEQ multiplex PCR, and TCRdb holds only the in-frame ones, with some missing. The profile shows tens of thousands of clones, 90% of them singletons. The sequences come from PBMCs, collected around atezolizumab (anti-PD-L1) treatment. The origin of the receptors is a man aged 60 to 75 with urothelial cancer.

The V gene is TRBV5-6, the J gene TRBJ1-1; 10 nucleotides match TRBD1. With V trimmed by 3 bases and J by 2 bases, 7 bases remained unmatched. The germline V gene has CDR1 SGHDT and CDR2 YYEEEE. The length of the CDR3 is 16 residues. CDR3 amino acids: CASSSHRDRGNTEAFF. The CDR3 coding sequence is TGTGCCAGCAGCTCCCACCGGGACAGGGGAAACACTGAAGCTTTCTTT.

J is TRBJ1-1 and V is TRBV19; D not certain. Trimming took 5 bases from V and 0 from J, leaving 13 bases between them. This CDR3 is built from 15 residues. Germline CDR1 LNHDA, CDR2 SQIVND (reference sequence). CDR3 sequence: CASSPRGGMNTEAFF. The DNA for the CDR3 is TGTGCCAGTAGTCCGCGGGGAGGGATGAACACTGAAGCTTTCTTT.

V is TRBV4-1 and J is TRBJ2-1; D possibly corresponds to TRBD2 (6 bases). V was trimmed by 7 bases and J by 10 bases, leaving 23 bases between them. The CDR3 spans 15 residues. CDR1 and CDR2 from the germline V gene are MGHRA and YSYEKL. CDR3 loop: CASTAGTAARGEQFF. The DNA of the CDR3 is TGCGCCAGCACCGCCGGGACCGCAGCCCGGGGGGAGCAGTTCTTC.

The rearrangement uses TRBV5-4 and TRBJ1-1, with 8 bases that match TRBD1. Germline lookup yields CDR1 SGHNT and CDR2 YYREEE (reference sequence). This CDR3 has 14 residues. Trimming at V came to 4 bases and at J to 8 bases, leaving 10 bases not matched to a gene. The CDR3: CASSEGQGKSEAFF. DNA for the CDR3: TGTGCCAGCAGCGAAGGACAGGGAAAATCGGAAGCTTTCTTT.

The V gene is TRBV6-4, the J gene TRBJ2-4, with TRBD2 matching 10 bases. The CDR3 is 17 amino acids. The V gene's germline CDR1 is MRHNA and CDR2 SNTAGT. The V and J ends lost 3 bases and 3 bases, in that order; junction bases with no gene match: 8. The CDR3 bases are TGTGCCAGCAGTGAAGTAGGTAGCGGGGGGTTCAAAAACATTCAGTACTTC. Residues: CASSEVGSGGFKNIQYF.

The chain uses TRBV28 and TRBJ2-7; tentative D call: TRBD1 (6 bases). Trimming shortened V by 6 bases and J by 0 bases, and 12 bases separated the two germline ends. Germline loops: CDR1 MDHEN, CDR2 SYDVKM. There are 14 residues in the CDR3. The DNA of the CDR3 is TGTGCCAGCAGAGAGACAGGACGCTCCTACGAGCAGTACTTC. It encodes CASRETGRSYEQYF.

CDR3 bases: TGCGCCAGCAGTGCGGGACAGGGGCGTGAGCAGTACTTC. Encoded protein: CASSAGQGREQYF. This rearrangement joins TRBV10-1 to TRBJ2-7, with TRBD1 identical over 10 bases. V trimming: 4 bases; J trimming: 7 bases; junction bases outside the gene matches: 4. The CDR3 runs to 13 residues. The germline CDR1 and CDR2 sequences are WNHNN and SYGVQD (reference sequence).

This clone was found a few times. This chain joins TRBV12-5 and TRBJ2-1; 9 bases are a match to TRBD1. With 6 bases clipped from V and 3 bases from J, the junction kept 6 bases outside the gene matches. There are 15 residues in the CDR3. Per the germline V gene, CDR1 is LGHNT and CDR2 is FRNRAP. CDR3 bases: TGTGCTAGTGGCCCGGGACAGGGTGACTACAATGAGCAGTTCTTC. Translated: CASGPGQGDYNEQFF.

The chain links TRBV29-1 to TRBJ2-7; D may be TRBD2 (6 bases). Germline CDR1 SQVTM, CDR2 ANQGSEA. CDR3 size: 14 residues. V lost 4 bases and J 5 bases, leaving 18 bases between the germline ends. CDR3 sequence reads: CSVGGDGGLDEQYF. In DNA, the CDR3 is TGCAGCGTTGGCGGGGACGGTGGCCTTGACGAGCAGTACTTC.

The chain carries TRBV9 and TRBJ2-1; 7 bases agree with TRBD1. CDR1 is SGDLS, CDR2 YYNGEE, per germline. The junction had 7 bases not matched to a gene; V was cut back by 3 bases and J by 7 bases. The CDR3 length is 14 residues. CDR3: CASSADRVGNEQFF. The DNA for the CDR3 is TGTGCCAGCAGCGCAGACAGGGTTGGAAATGAGCAGTTCTTC.

The CDR3 region has the DNA TGTGCCATCGGCGGGGTCTATGACTATGGCTACACCTTC. It codes for CAIGGVYDYGYTF. The rearrangement joins TRBV28 to TRBJ1-2; D gene ambiguous. Germline CDR1 and CDR2: MDHEN and SYDVKM. Between the trimmed V and J ends, which lost 10 bases and 3 bases, there was a span of 15 bases. The CDR3 loop spans 13 amino acids.

This chain connects TRBV19 to TRBJ1-2; 10 positions agree with TRBD1. The CDR3 loop spans 15 amino acids. Germline-derived CDR1 and CDR2 are LNHDA and SQIVND (reference sequence). V shed 3 bases and J 3 bases; nucleotides not matched to a gene: 4. CDR3 in DNA: TGTGCCAGTAGTATGGGACAGGGGTGGTACTATGGCTACACCTTC. It specifies CASSMGQGWYYGYTF.

This clone has only one observation. The V and J genes are TRBV12-2 and TRBJ2-6; TRBD1, the D gene given by the table, was not confirmed from the DNA. TRBV12-2 corresponds to a pseudogene. The CDR3 loop spans 16 amino acids. The CDR3 DNA sequence: TGTGCAAGTCGCTGTTACAGCTTCTCTGGGGCCAACGTCCTGACTTTC. Amino acid sequence: CASRCYSFSGANVLTF.

The genes are TRBV5-4 and TRBJ2-5, with 7 bases lining up with TRBD2. There are 14 residues in the CDR3. CDR1 and CDR2 from the germline V gene are SGHNT and YYREEE (reference sequence). The V and J ends lost 2 bases and 3 bases, in that order; junction bases with no gene match: 4. CDR3: CASSLGGRKETQYF. The CDR3 DNA is TGTGCCAGCAGCTTAGGCGGGAGAAAAGAGACCCAGTACTTC.

CDR3 region: CASSLLGGSFYGYTF. As DNA, the CDR3 is TGTGCCAGCAGTTTATTAGGCGGGAGCTTCTATGGCTACACCTTC. J is TRBJ1-2 and V is TRBV28, with D unclear. CDR1 is MDHEN and CDR2 is SYDVKM in the germline V gene. There are 15 residues in the CDR3. Trimming left V 1 base short and J 4 bases short, with 13 bases between.

This clone was recorded once. The rearrangement links TRBV28 to TRBJ2-7, with D perhaps matching TRBD2 (6 bases). V lost 7 bases to trimming and J lost 3 bases, with 13 bases between them. This CDR3 spans 13 amino acids. Germline CDR1 and CDR2: MDHEN and SYDVKM. CDR3 sequence reads: CASTRDSRYEQYF. The CDR3 DNA reads TGTGCCAGCACCCGGGACTCTCGCTACGAGCAGTACTTC.

The chain is built from TRBV5-4 and TRBJ2-5; 8 bases match TRBD2. Losses at the gene ends were 1 base for V and 2 bases for J; bases not matched to a gene: 1. Per the germline V gene, CDR1 is SGHNT and CDR2 is YYREEE (reference sequence). CDR3 length equals 14 residues. The CDR3 nucleotides are TGTGCCAGCAGCTTGACTAGCGGACAAGAGACCCAGTACTTC. Its translation: CASSLTSGQETQYF.

The V and J genes are TRBV7-3 and TRBJ2-5, with a possible D match to TRBD1 (5 bases). Looked up from germline, CDR1 is SGHTA and CDR2 is FQGTGA. The CDR3 is 13 amino acids. V gave up 3 bases and J gave up 5 bases, with 10 bases separating them. CDR3 protein: CASSLGLSETQYF. The CDR3 nucleotides read TGTGCCAGCAGCTTGGGGCTTTCTGAGACCCAGTACTTC.

The chain combines TRBV6-1 with TRBJ2-7; 9 bases map to TRBD1. Germline CDR1 reads MNHNS; CDR2 reads SASEGT. CDR3 length: 12 residues. J lost 5 bases, V lost 9 bases, and 5 bases had no gene match. CDR3: CASSRDRDEQYF. In DNA form, the CDR3 reads TGTGCCAGTTCCCGGGACAGGGACGAGCAGTACTTC.